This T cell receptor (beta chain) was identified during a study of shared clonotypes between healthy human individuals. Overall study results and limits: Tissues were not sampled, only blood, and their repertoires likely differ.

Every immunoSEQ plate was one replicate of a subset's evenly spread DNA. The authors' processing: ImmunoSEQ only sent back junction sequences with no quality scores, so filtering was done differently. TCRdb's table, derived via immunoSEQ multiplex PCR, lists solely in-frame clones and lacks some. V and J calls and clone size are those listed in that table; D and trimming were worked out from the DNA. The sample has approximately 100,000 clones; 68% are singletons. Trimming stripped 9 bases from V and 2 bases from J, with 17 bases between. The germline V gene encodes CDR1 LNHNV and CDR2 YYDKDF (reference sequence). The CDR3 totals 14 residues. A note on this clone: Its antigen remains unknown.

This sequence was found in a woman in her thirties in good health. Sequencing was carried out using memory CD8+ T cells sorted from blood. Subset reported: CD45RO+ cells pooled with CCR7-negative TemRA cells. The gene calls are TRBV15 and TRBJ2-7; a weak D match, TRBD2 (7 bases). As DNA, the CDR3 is TGTGCCACAGCCTTGGGGGGGCTGACCTACGAGCAGTACTTC. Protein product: CATALGGLTYEQYF.